The clone carrying this TCR beta chain was counted only a few times. What it recognizes is unknown. The sample comes from a study of regulatory T cells in long-lasting Graves disease. Study in general: Those with persistent Graves' disease had received antithyroid drugs for over 5 years with positive TSH receptor antibodies. Study-level points and caveats: There were preferences for TRBV28, TRBJ1-2 and TRBJ2-5 in persistent disease.

Noted time point: persistent/refractory GD, antithyroid drugs over 5 years with positive TRAb. PBMC RNA was the source of the TCR library. CDR3 length equals 15 residues. Deletions cut 2 bases from V and 4 bases from J, with 12 bases between. Germline loops: CDR1 SGHRS, CDR2 YFSETQ. Combining iRepertoire HTBI primers with Arm-PCR of CDR3 regions, the authors built TCR beta libraries. TCRdb reanalysed the multiplex PCR reads using MiXCR and keeps one entry per CDR3 protein. Here the sample spans a few hundred thousand distinct CDR3 sequences, around 22% being singletons. Here the sequenced sample was peripheral blood mononuclear cells (PBMCs), taken when the disease was refractory, from a patient treated with antithyroid drugs. The chain carries TRBV5-1 and TRBJ2-2; D is unresolved. This clonotype was obtained from a female donor with Graves disease. CDR3 in amino acids: CASSLLLIGTGELFF. CDR3 in DNA: TGCGCCAGCAGCTTACTCTTAATTGGCACCGGGGAGCTGTTTTTT.